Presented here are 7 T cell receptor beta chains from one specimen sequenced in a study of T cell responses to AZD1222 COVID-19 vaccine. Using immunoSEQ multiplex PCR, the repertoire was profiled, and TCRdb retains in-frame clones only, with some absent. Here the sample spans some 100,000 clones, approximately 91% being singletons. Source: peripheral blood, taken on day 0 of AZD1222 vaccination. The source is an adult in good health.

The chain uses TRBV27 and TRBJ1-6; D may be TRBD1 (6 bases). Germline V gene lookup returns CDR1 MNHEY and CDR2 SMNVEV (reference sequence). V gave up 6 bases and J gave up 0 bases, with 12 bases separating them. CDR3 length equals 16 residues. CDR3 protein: CASRYRESSYNSPLHF. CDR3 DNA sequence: TGTGCCAGCAGGTACAGGGAAAGCTCCTATAATTCACCCCTCCACTTT.

CDR3 in DNA: TGTGCCAGCAGTGTCGGACAGGGTGGCTACGAGCAGTACTTC. Translation gives CASSVGQGGYEQYF. The gene calls are TRBV28 and TRBJ2-7, with 8 bases fitting TRBD1. Trimming cost V 5 bases and J 3 bases; bases outside gene matches: 6. This CDR3 contains 14 residues. Per germline, CDR1 MDHEN and CDR2 SYDVKM.

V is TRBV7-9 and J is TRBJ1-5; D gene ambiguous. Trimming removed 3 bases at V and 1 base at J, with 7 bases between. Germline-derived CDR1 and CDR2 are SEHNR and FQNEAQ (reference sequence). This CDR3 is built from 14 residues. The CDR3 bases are TGTGCCAGCAGCTTGCCCGGGAGCAATCAGCCCCAGCATTTT. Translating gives CASSLPGSNQPQHF.

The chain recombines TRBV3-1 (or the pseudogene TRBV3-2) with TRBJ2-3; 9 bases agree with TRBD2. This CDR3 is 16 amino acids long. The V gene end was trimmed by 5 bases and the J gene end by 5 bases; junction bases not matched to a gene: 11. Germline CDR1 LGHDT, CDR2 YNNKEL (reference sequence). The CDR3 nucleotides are TGTGCCAGCAGCTCCCTCGGCGGGGGGGCAGGAGATACGCAGTATTTT. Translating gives CASSSLGGGAGDTQYF.

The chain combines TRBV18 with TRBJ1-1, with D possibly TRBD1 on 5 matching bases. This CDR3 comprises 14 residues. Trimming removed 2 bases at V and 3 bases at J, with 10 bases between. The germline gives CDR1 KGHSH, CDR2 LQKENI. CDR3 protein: CASSPAGADTEAFF. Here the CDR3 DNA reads TGTGCCAGCTCACCAGCCGGGGCGGACACTGAAGCTTTCTTT.

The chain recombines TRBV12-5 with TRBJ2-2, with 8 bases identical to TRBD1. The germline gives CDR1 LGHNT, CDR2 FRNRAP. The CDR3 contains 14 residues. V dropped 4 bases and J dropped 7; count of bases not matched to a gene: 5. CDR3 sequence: CASGSTGGIGELFF. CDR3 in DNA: TGTGCTAGTGGTTCAACAGGGGGAATCGGGGAGCTGTTTTTT.

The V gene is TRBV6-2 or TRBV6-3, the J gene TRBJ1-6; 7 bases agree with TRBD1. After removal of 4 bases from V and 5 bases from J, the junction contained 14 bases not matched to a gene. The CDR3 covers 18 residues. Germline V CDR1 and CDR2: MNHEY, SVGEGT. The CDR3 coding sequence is TGTGCCAGCAGTTCTCTAAGACAGGGATTACGCCATAATTCACCCCTCCACTTT. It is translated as CASSSLRQGLRHNSPLHF.